The T cell receptor (beta chain) under discussion was sequenced for a study of STAT5B mutations in CD4+ large granular lymphocyte leukemia. About the study: Healthy donors showed HLA-associated enrichment of the CDR3 'QG' motif. Findings and limits, study-wide: Without HLA matching, higher CD4+ than CD8+ T-LGLL clonality could reflect small sample size. CD4-sorted patient repertoires seemed more clonal than healthy CD4+ repertoires.

TCRdb's copy holds only in-frame clones and misses some; the assay was immunoSEQ multiplex PCR. Found here are 34,000 or so clones, just under 85% of them singletons; the top ten hold roughly 4.4%. Worth noting for this clone: Its antigen is not known.

Sequencing input: CD4+ T cells from blood buffy coats. The sequence was obtained from a human donor in good health.

The chain's CDR3 is CASSLTSGSRDNYEQYF. The CDR3 DNA follows: TGTGCCAGCAGCTTGACTAGCGGGAGTCGGGATAACTACGAGCAGTACTTC. The rearrangement links TRBV7-2 to TRBJ2-7, with 12 bases lining up with TRBD2. V lost 3 bases and J lost 3; bases outside the gene matches: 9. The CDR3 contains 17 residues. Germline loops: CDR1 SGHTA, CDR2 FQGNSA.